The rows below give T cell receptor beta chains drawn from one sample of a study of T cell responses to AZD1222 COVID-19 vaccine. Only in-frame clones appear in the TCRdb table, and some are missing; sequencing was by immunoSEQ multiplex PCR. The profile shows roughly 96,000 clones, 90% of them singletons. This sample comprised peripheral blood, obtained on day 0 of AZD1222 vaccination. The receptor source for this set is an adult in good health. Both conserved end residues are part of each CDR3. The D gene is left open where the match is weak. Not every row has a clone size; where given, it reads once, few, many or a size class.

d_call: -
j_call: TRBJ2-1
v_call: TRBV9
clone_size: -
cdr3_nt: TGTGCCAGCAGCGCGTCCGGGACGCCCTTATATGAGCAGTTCTTC
cdr3_aa: CASSASGTPLYEQFF

d_call: -
j_call: TRBJ2-7
v_call: TRBV9
clone_size: -
cdr3_nt: TGTGCCAGCAGCGCCGGGGGAACCTTTGGGGGCGAGCAGTACTTC
cdr3_aa: CASSAGGTFGGEQYF

d_call: TRBD1
j_call: TRBJ1-1
v_call: TRBV18
clone_size: -
cdr3_nt: TGTGCCAGCTCACCATCATTGGACAGGGGGAGTGGGTACGGCACTGAAGCTTTCTTT
cdr3_aa: CASSPSLDRGSGYGTEAFF

d_call: -
j_call: TRBJ2-3
v_call: TRBV19
clone_size: -
cdr3_nt: TGTGCCAGTAGTATATTGTCTAGCACAGATACGCAGTATTTT
cdr3_aa: CASSILSSTDTQYF

d_call: -
j_call: TRBJ2-7
v_call: TRBV28
clone_size: -
cdr3_nt: TGTGCCAGCAGTCTCAAAGCCTACGAGCAGTACTTC
cdr3_aa: CASSLKAYEQYF

d_call: -
j_call: TRBJ2-2
v_call: TRBV28
clone_size: once
cdr3_nt: TGTGCCAGCAGACGCAGGGTTGCCGGGGAGCTGTTTTTT
cdr3_aa: CASRRRVAGELFF

d_call: -
j_call: TRBJ1-5
v_call: TRBV28
clone_size: -
cdr3_nt: TGTGCCAGCAACACCCCTCCCAATCAGCCCCAGCATTTT
cdr3_aa: CASNTPPNQPQHF

d_call: -
j_call: TRBJ2-2
v_call: TRBV5-4
clone_size: -
cdr3_nt: TGTGCCAGCCATCGGGGGCGAGTGACCGGGGAGCTGTTTTTT
cdr3_aa: CASHRGRVTGELFF

d_call: TRBD2
j_call: TRBJ2-7
v_call: TRBV28
clone_size: -
cdr3_nt: TGTGCCAGCAGTAAAACAAGCGGGAGTAGGTACGAGCAGTACTTC
cdr3_aa: CASSKTSGSRYEQYF

d_call: -
j_call: TRBJ1-6
v_call: TRBV6-5
clone_size: -
cdr3_nt: TGTGCCAGCAGTTCGGGACGGAATAATTCACCCCTCCACTTT
cdr3_aa: CASSSGRNNSPLHF

d_call: TRBD1
j_call: TRBJ1-2
v_call: TRBV10-3
clone_size: -
cdr3_nt: TGTGCCATCAGTACCGACAGGGGACTCTATGGCTACACCTTC
cdr3_aa: CAISTDRGLYGYTF

d_call: -
j_call: TRBJ2-3
v_call: TRBV19
clone_size: -
cdr3_nt: TGTGCCAGTAGTATAGCTAGCACAGATACGCAGTATTTT
cdr3_aa: CASSIASTDTQYF

d_call: -
j_call: TRBJ1-4
v_call: TRBV5-8
clone_size: -
cdr3_nt: TGTGCCAGCAGCTCGATGGGGACCGCTAATGGGAACGAAAAACTGTTTTTT
cdr3_aa: CASSSMGTANGNEKLFF

d_call: TRBD1
j_call: TRBJ2-2
v_call: TRBV30
clone_size: -
cdr3_nt: TGTGCCTGGAGTCGGACAGGGATATCCGGGGAGCTGTTTTTT
cdr3_aa: CAWSRTGISGELFF

d_call: TRBD1
j_call: TRBJ2-7
v_call: TRBV5-1
clone_size: -
cdr3_nt: TGCGCCAGCAGCTCTACCGGGACAGGGGACTACGAGCAGTACTTC
cdr3_aa: CASSSTGTGDYEQYF

d_call: -
j_call: TRBJ1-5
v_call: TRBV19
clone_size: -
cdr3_nt: TGTGCCAGCACCCCCCGGACAAGGGGACATCAGCCCCAGCATTTT
cdr3_aa: CASTPRTRGHQPQHF

d_call: -
j_call: TRBJ1-6
v_call: TRBV28
clone_size: -
cdr3_nt: TGTGCCAGCACCCCGGAATGGAAGAGCTCCTATAATTCACCCCTCCACTTT
cdr3_aa: CASTPEWKSSYNSPLHF

d_call: -
j_call: TRBJ2-5
v_call: TRBV30
clone_size: -
cdr3_nt: TGTGCCTGGAGCACAAGCCCAACGCGAGAGACCCAGTACTTC
cdr3_aa: CAWSTSPTRETQYF

d_call: -
j_call: TRBJ2-3
v_call: TRBV28
clone_size: -
cdr3_nt: TGTGCCACCGTCCTCATAAGCACAGATACGCAGTATTTT
cdr3_aa: CATVLISTDTQYF

d_call: -
j_call: TRBJ2-7
v_call: TRBV29-1
clone_size: -
cdr3_nt: TGCAGCGTTCCGGCGGGTGGCCAAAACTCCTACGAGCAGTACTTC
cdr3_aa: CSVPAGGQNSYEQYF

d_call: TRBD1
j_call: TRBJ2-5
v_call: TRBV14
clone_size: once
cdr3_nt: TGTGCCAGCAGCCAAGACGTACAGGGGGCTTGGGAGACCCAGTACTTC
cdr3_aa: CASSQDVQGAWETQYF

d_call: TRBD1
j_call: TRBJ1-4
v_call: TRBV28
clone_size: -
cdr3_nt: TGTGCCAGCAGTTCGGGACAGGGGCCAACTAATGAAAAACTGTTTTTT
cdr3_aa: CASSSGQGPTNEKLFF

d_call: -
j_call: TRBJ1-2
v_call: TRBV19
clone_size: -
cdr3_nt: TGTGCCAGTAGTGCCCCCCGAGCGGGGGGCTACACCTTC
cdr3_aa: CASSAPRAGGYTF

d_call: -
j_call: TRBJ2-5
v_call: TRBV9
clone_size: -
cdr3_nt: TGTGCCAGCAGCGTATATACAGGTGGGGAGACCCAGTACTTC
cdr3_aa: CASSVYTGGETQYF

d_call: -
j_call: TRBJ1-1
v_call: TRBV4-3
clone_size: -
cdr3_nt: TGCGCCAGCAGCCAAGTATTGGTGGGGAAAAGGAACACTGAAGCTTTCTTT
cdr3_aa: CASSQVLVGKRNTEAFF

d_call: TRBD2
j_call: TRBJ2-1
v_call: TRBV29-1
clone_size: -
cdr3_nt: TGCGGCGGGGGGAACCGAGCCGGGACTAGCTTTGCTGAGCAGTTCTTC
cdr3_aa: CGGGNRAGTSFAEQFF

d_call: -
j_call: TRBJ1-3
v_call: TRBV10-3
clone_size: -
cdr3_nt: TGTGCCATCGGCGGGGGGTCTGGAAACACCATATATTTT
cdr3_aa: CAIGGGSGNTIYF

d_call: -
j_call: TRBJ2-3
v_call: TRBV7-3
clone_size: -
cdr3_nt: TGTGCCAGCAGCCCCGGAGGGGATACGCAGTATTTT
cdr3_aa: CASSPGGDTQYF

d_call: TRBD2
j_call: TRBJ2-7
v_call: TRBV28
clone_size: -
cdr3_nt: TGTGCCAGCGGGACTAGCGGGAGCCGGTACGAGCAGTACTTC
cdr3_aa: CASGTSGSRYEQYF

d_call: -
j_call: TRBJ2-7
v_call: TRBV5-5
clone_size: few
cdr3_nt: TGTGCCAGCAGCTTGCAGGGGCGATACGAGCAGTACTTC
cdr3_aa: CASSLQGRYEQYF

d_call: -
j_call: TRBJ2-7
v_call: TRBV7-9
clone_size: -
cdr3_nt: TGTGCCAGCAGCGCGAAGCGGGCCTCTAACTCGGACGAGCAGTACTTC
cdr3_aa: CASSAKRASNSDEQYF

d_call: -
j_call: TRBJ2-5
v_call: TRBV7-9
clone_size: once
cdr3_nt: TGTGCCAGCAGCCTATCTGGGGGCGGGAGCCTCCAAGAGACCCAGTACTTC
cdr3_aa: CASSLSGGGSLQETQYF

d_call: -
j_call: TRBJ1-1
v_call: TRBV5-1
clone_size: -
cdr3_nt: TGCGCCAGCAGGGACCGACCCGAGAACACTGAAGCTTTCTTT
cdr3_aa: CASRDRPENTEAFF

d_call: -
j_call: TRBJ1-2
v_call: TRBV27
clone_size: -
cdr3_nt: TGTGCCAGCAGGGGACTTCAAGCTAACTATGGCTACACCTTC
cdr3_aa: CASRGLQANYGYTF

d_call: -
j_call: TRBJ2-7
v_call: TRBV7-9
clone_size: -
cdr3_nt: TGTGCCAGCAGCTCCCGGGAGTATGGAGAGCAGTACTTC
cdr3_aa: CASSSREYGEQYF

d_call: TRBD1
j_call: TRBJ2-7
v_call: TRBV6-5
clone_size: few
cdr3_nt: TGTGCCAGCAGTACCCGGGACAGAACTAATTACGAGCAGTACTTC
cdr3_aa: CASSTRDRTNYEQYF

d_call: -
j_call: TRBJ2-2
v_call: TRBV7-9
clone_size: -
cdr3_nt: TGTGCCAGCAGCTTGGGGTTCGGGGAGCTGTTTTTT
cdr3_aa: CASSLGFGELFF

d_call: -
j_call: TRBJ2-3
v_call: TRBV30
clone_size: -
cdr3_nt: TGTGCCTGGAGTCGGGCAGGGGATACGCAGTATTTT
cdr3_aa: CAWSRAGDTQYF

d_call: TRBD2
j_call: TRBJ2-1
v_call: TRBV28
clone_size: -
cdr3_nt: TGTGCCGCCGAGCTTGGGCTAGCGGGGGCGGAGCAGTTCTTC
cdr3_aa: CAAELGLAGAEQFF

d_call: TRBD1
j_call: TRBJ2-3
v_call: TRBV5-1
clone_size: -
cdr3_nt: TGCGCCAGCAGCATCGACAGGGGGCTTGGAGATACGCAGTATTTT
cdr3_aa: CASSIDRGLGDTQYF

d_call: TRBD1
j_call: TRBJ1-5
v_call: TRBV2
clone_size: -
cdr3_nt: TGTGCCAGCAGTGAACAGGGGACAGGTAGCAATCAGCCCCAGCATTTT
cdr3_aa: CASSEQGTGSNQPQHF

d_call: TRBD2
j_call: TRBJ2-7
v_call: TRBV5-1
clone_size: once
cdr3_nt: TGCGCCAGCAGCTTGACTAGCGGGAGGGCCCGGGAGCAGTACTTC
cdr3_aa: CASSLTSGRAREQYF

d_call: TRBD2
j_call: TRBJ2-7
v_call: TRBV7-2
clone_size: -
cdr3_nt: TGTGCCAGCAGCCCAAAGGGAGGGACTAGATCCTACGAGCAGTACTTC
cdr3_aa: CASSPKGGTRSYEQYF

d_call: TRBD1
j_call: TRBJ1-1
v_call: TRBV5-1
clone_size: -
cdr3_nt: TGCGCCAGCAGCTGGACAGGGTTAAGCACTGAAGCTTTCTTT
cdr3_aa: CASSWTGLSTEAFF

d_call: TRBD1
j_call: TRBJ2-5
v_call: TRBV6-2/TRBV6-3
clone_size: few
cdr3_nt: TGTGCCAGCAGTTACCCGAGTGGGACAGGGCGTGAGACCCAGTACTTC
cdr3_aa: CASSYPSGTGRETQYF

d_call: -
j_call: TRBJ2-7
v_call: TRBV19
clone_size: once
cdr3_nt: TGTGCCAGTAGTGTCCGTAGCGGCGTCACCTACGAGCAGTACTTC
cdr3_aa: CASSVRSGVTYEQYF

d_call: TRBD2
j_call: TRBJ2-2
v_call: TRBV5-4
clone_size: -
cdr3_nt: TGTGCCAGCAGCGTCGGACTAGGGGTGAACACCGGGGAGCTGTTTTTT
cdr3_aa: CASSVGLGVNTGELFF

d_call: -
j_call: TRBJ2-7
v_call: TRBV9
clone_size: -
cdr3_nt: TGTGCCAGCAGCGCCCGGGACTCTCGGGACAACGAGCAGTACTTC
cdr3_aa: CASSARDSRDNEQYF

d_call: TRBD2
j_call: TRBJ2-7
v_call: TRBV5-4
clone_size: -
cdr3_nt: TGTGCCAGCAGCTTCCCTCCGGGACTAGCGGACGAGCAGTACTTC
cdr3_aa: CASSFPPGLADEQYF

d_call: -
j_call: TRBJ2-1
v_call: TRBV5-1
clone_size: -
cdr3_nt: TGCGCCAGCAGCCAAGGGAGGGGGGAGCAGTTCTTC
cdr3_aa: CASSQGRGEQFF

d_call: TRBD2
j_call: TRBJ2-3
v_call: TRBV19
clone_size: once
cdr3_nt: TGTGCCAGTAGTCGACTAGCGGGAGGCCTCTACACAGATACGCAGTATTTT
cdr3_aa: CASSRLAGGLYTDTQYF

d_call: TRBD2
j_call: TRBJ2-1
v_call: TRBV10-3
clone_size: -
cdr3_nt: TGTGCCATCAGTGAGGTGCCAGCGGGAGGGTCGGATGAGCAGTTCTTC
cdr3_aa: CAISEVPAGGSDEQFF

d_call: -
j_call: TRBJ1-1
v_call: TRBV2
clone_size: -
cdr3_nt: TGTGCCAGCAGTGTGATAGGGTATGGTCAAGACACTGAAGCTTTCTTT
cdr3_aa: CASSVIGYGQDTEAFF

d_call: TRBD1
j_call: TRBJ2-2
v_call: TRBV19
clone_size: few
cdr3_nt: TGTGCCAGTAGCAGCTCCGGGACAGGGGCGACCGGGGAGCTGTTTTTT
cdr3_aa: CASSSSGTGATGELFF